These 10 T cell receptor beta chains came from one sample sequenced in a study of STAT5B mutations in CD4+ large granular lymphocyte leukemia (dated 2022 in TCRdb). Receptors were amplified or captured by the immunoSEQ multiplex PCR assay. As stored in TCRdb, this immuneACCESS dataset retains in-frame rearrangements with V and J assigned. A fraction of the clones does not appear; measured against another copy, unresolved V genes explain less than half of the discrepancy, and the remainder lacks a known reason. A total of 20,000 to 25,000 clones appear in this sample, 75% of them only once. The ten largest make up roughly 4% of the sample. Sample: CD4+ T cells from blood buffy coats. These TCRs come from a human donor in good health.

The V gene is TRBV28, the J gene TRBJ2-2; 7 bases match TRBD1. The CDR3 consists of 14 residues. Germline trimming cut 5 bases from V and 6 bases from J; bases unmatched to any gene: 6. Germline CDR1 is MDHEN and CDR2 is SYDVKM. In DNA form, the CDR3 reads TGTGCCAGCAGTCCCGGGACAGCCCCCGGGGAGCTGTTTTTT. Its protein is CASSPGTAPGELFF.

The chain recombines TRBV7-2 with TRBJ2-1; D unclear. This CDR3 region has 14 residues. V gave up 2 bases and J gave up 4 bases, with 9 bases separating them. Germline CDR1 SGHTA, CDR2 FQGNSA. CDR3 in DNA: TGTGCCAGCAGCTTATATGCTAAGTACAATGAGCAGTTCTTC. Protein product: CASSLYAKYNEQFF.

The gene calls are TRBV6-5 and TRBJ2-7; D may be TRBD2 (6 bases). Germline V lookup: CDR1 MNHEY, CDR2 SVGAGI. Trimming took 6 bases from V and 2 from J, leaving 20 bases between them. The length of the CDR3 is 16 residues. CDR3 bases: TGTGCCAGCAGGTACCGGACTACCTCTACTGCCTACGAGCAGTACTTC. It is translated as CASRYRTTSTAYEQYF.

J is TRBJ1-4 and V is TRBV28; 7 bases align to TRBD1. Germline V lookup: CDR1 MDHEN, CDR2 SYDVKM. The junction had 5 bases not matched to a gene; V was cut back by 5 bases and J by 8 bases. The CDR3 has 13 residues. The CDR3 DNA reads TGTGCCAGCAGTCTTAGGGGGCGGGAAAAACTGTTTTTT. It codes for CASSLRGREKLFF.

This clone was recorded only once. The V and J genes are TRBV5-4 and TRBJ2-1; D is ambiguous. The CDR3 covers 15 residues. Trimming stripped 1 base from V and 2 bases from J, with 10 bases between. Germline CDR1 SGHNT, CDR2 YYREEE (reference sequence). CDR3 sequence reads: CASSLTQNPYNEQFF. The CDR3 region has the DNA TGTGCCAGCAGCTTGACTCAGAACCCCTACAATGAGCAGTTCTTC.

The sample holds a few counts of this clone. The V and J genes are TRBV11-3 and TRBJ2-3; 14 bases are shared with TRBD2. The CDR3 covers 16 residues. Germline V gene lookup returns CDR1 SGHNT and CDR2 YENEEA. V lost 4 bases and J lost 1; bases outside the gene matches: 1. The CDR3 DNA is TGTGCCAGCAGCTCGGGACTAGCGGGAGGCACAGATACGCAGTATTTT. Encoded protein: CASSSGLAGGTDTQYF.

The chain carries TRBV7-2 and TRBJ1-5; the D is unclear. The CDR3 is 15 residues long. In germline, CDR1 is SGHTA, CDR2 FQGNSA. V was shortened by 1 base and J by 2 bases, with 9 bases between the two germline ends. CDR3 DNA: TGTGCCAGCAGCTTAGTTGTTCAGGGCAATCAGCCCCAGCATTTT. This sequence encodes CASSLVVQGNQPQHF.

J is TRBJ2-3 and V is TRBV27, with 8 positions matching TRBD2. This CDR3 is 14 amino acids long. Germline CDR1 is MNHEY and CDR2 is SMNVEV (reference sequence). The junction had 7 bases not matched to a gene; V was cut back by 6 bases and J by 5 bases. CDR3 loop: CASRTGLVRDTQYF. For the CDR3, the DNA is TGTGCCAGCAGGACGGGACTAGTGAGAGATACGCAGTATTTT.

A few counts support this clone. CDR3 loop: CASRRRGADTQYF. The CDR3 DNA reads as TGTGCCAGCCGAAGGCGAGGCGCAGATACGCAGTATTTT. The chain links TRBV2 to TRBJ2-3; D unclear. The V end was cut by 8 bases, the J end by 4 bases, with 13 bases between. Germline lookup yields CDR1 SNHLY and CDR2 FYNNEI. The CDR3 is 13 residues long.

This clone was counted between two and nine times. J is TRBJ1-5 and V is TRBV2, with D hard to call. CDR3 length: 13 amino acids. V dropped 1 base and J dropped 2 bases, with 3 bases sitting between them. The germline V gene has CDR1 SNHLY and CDR2 FYNNEI. This CDR3 reads CASSEGGNQPQHF. DNA of the CDR3: TGTGCCAGCAGTGAAGGGGGCAATCAGCCCCAGCATTTT.